The 31 T cell receptor beta chains reported below all come from one sample, sequenced in a study of identical twins. Each CDR3 protein is one row after TCRdb ran MiXCR on the 5' RACE reads. The data contain 1.5 million to 2 million distinct CDR3 sequences, 32% of them singletons. The sample taken for sequencing was cord blood. These receptors were obtained from a newborn girl in good health.

This chain uses TRBV7-2 with TRBJ2-1, with D maybe TRBD1 (6 bases). This CDR3 has 17 residues. The V end lost 2 bases, the J end lost 0 bases, and 14 bases lay between the germline ends. Germline V gene sequence: CDR1 SGHTA, CDR2 FQGNSA. In DNA, the CDR3 is TGTGCCAGCAGCTTAAATCCAGGGGCGGGCTCCTACAATGAGCAGTTCTTC. As protein: CASSLNPGAGSYNEQFF.

This clonotype was recorded only once. This chain links TRBV7-2 with TRBJ2-1; 11 nucleotides align to TRBD2. The CDR3 is 16 residues long. V shed 1 base, J shed 15 bases, and the junction held 14 bases outside the gene matches. Germline lookup yields CDR1 SGHTA and CDR2 FQGNSA. CDR3 sequence: CASSLDPTSGKGPTFF. DNA for the CDR3: TGTGCCAGCAGCTTAGACCCGACTAGCGGGAAGGGCCCAACGTTCTTC.

This clonotype has a handful of counts. V is TRBV9 and J is TRBJ2-1, with 16 nucleotides matching TRBD2. The CDR3 has 16 amino acids. The trim removed 0 bases at V and 9 bases at J, leaving 3 bases unmatched. Germline V gives CDR1 SGDLS, CDR2 YYNGEE. CDR3 bases: TGTGCCAGCAGCGTAGCCGGGACTAGCGGGAGGGTTGAGCAGTTCTTC. This sequence encodes CASSVAGTSGRVEQFF.

The J gene is TRBJ1-5, the V gene TRBV20-1; D uncertain. The CDR3 extends over 16 amino acids. Trimming took off 6 bases at V and 0 bases at J, with 18 bases between the two ends. Germline V gene data show CDR1 as DFQATT and CDR2 as SNEGSKA (reference sequence). CDR3 in amino acids: CSARQGQGYSNQPQHF. The CDR3 region has the DNA TGCAGTGCCCGACAAGGCCAAGGTTATAGCAATCAGCCCCAGCATTTT.

The V call is TRBV6-1, the J call TRBJ2-1, with D tentatively TRBD1 (6 bases). Looked up from germline, CDR1 is MNHNS and CDR2 is SASEGT. Trimming pared 4 bases from V and 9 bases from J, leaving 16 bases between. This CDR3 has 14 residues. The CDR3 reads CASSGQYRDSEQFF. The DNA of the CDR3 is TGTGCCAGCAGTGGACAATACAGGGATAGTGAGCAGTTCTTC.

The table lists this clonotype with a few counts. CDR3 residues: CASQQGLNTGELFF. In DNA, the CDR3 is TGTGCCAGCCAACAGGGGCTGAACACCGGGGAGCTGTTTTTT. V is TRBV6-2 or TRBV6-3 and J is TRBJ2-2; TRBD1 matches at 7 bases. The V gene's germline CDR1 is MNHEY and CDR2 SVGEGT. V shed 8 bases, J shed 1 base, and the junction held 4 bases outside the gene matches. The CDR3 consists of 14 residues.

The gene calls are TRBV6-5 and TRBJ1-1; D unclear. The CDR3 totals 15 residues. Germline values: CDR1 MNHEY, CDR2 SVGAGI. The germline V and J ends were trimmed by 0 bases and 6 bases, with 14 bases remaining between them. The CDR3, as DNA: TGTGCCAGCAGTTACTCGACTAGCGGGAGCCCTGAAGCTTTCTTT. Amino acids: CASSYSTSGSPEAFF.

This chain joins TRBV5-1 and TRBJ2-1, with D perhaps TRBD2 (6 bases). Germline loops: CDR1 SGHRS, CDR2 YFSETQ. With 7 bases removed from V and 8 bases from J, the gap between germline ends came to 19 bases. The CDR3 is 14 amino acids. The CDR3 DNA reads TGCGCCAGCCGCGGGGAAAATGGGCGCGATGAGCAGTTCTTC. As protein: CASRGENGRDEQFF. The complete variable domain, with remaining parts taken from reference TRBV5-1 and TRBJ2-1, reads KAGVTQTPRYLIKTRGQQVTLSCSPISGHRSVSWYQQTPGQGLQFLFEYFSETQRNKGNFPGRFSGRQFSNSRSEMNVSTLELGDSALYLCASRGENGRDEQFFGPGTRLTVL.

This clonotype was detected only a few times. The gene calls are TRBV21-1 and TRBJ1-2. TRBV21-1 is recorded as a pseudogene. The CDR3 covers 15 residues. The chain's CDR3 is CASSKEPTANYGYTF. CDR3 in DNA: TGTGCCAGCAGCAAAGAACCGACAGCTAACTATGGCTACACCTTC.

This clonotype occurred once. The chain employs TRBV7-2 and TRBJ2-4; 12 nucleotides match TRBD2. V gave up 2 bases and J gave up 6 bases; unmatched junction bases: 8. The CDR3 runs to 17 residues. Germline V gene sequence: CDR1 SGHTA, CDR2 FQGNSA. The CDR3 loop reads CASSLSTSGGLANIQYF. The CDR3 DNA reads TGTGCCAGCAGCTTATCAACTAGCGGGGGGCTGGCAAACATTCAGTACTTC.

The rearrangement links TRBV20-1 to TRBJ2-7; D gene unclear. The CDR3 is made up of 14 amino acids. Germline lookup yields CDR1 DFQATT and CDR2 SNEGSKA (reference sequence). V gave up 1 base and J gave up 0 bases, with 10 bases separating them. The CDR3 region is CSARALGSSYEQYF. CDR3 nucleotides: TGCAGTGCTAGAGCGCTAGGCAGCTCCTACGAGCAGTACTTC.

The rearrangement joins TRBV7-2 to TRBJ1-6, with D perhaps matching TRBD1 (6 bases). The germline V and J ends were trimmed by 5 bases and 7 bases, with 18 bases remaining between them. The CDR3 contains 16 residues. Per germline, CDR1 SGHTA and CDR2 FQGNSA. For the CDR3, the DNA is TGTGCCAGCAGCGGATACCCGGGACAATCGAATTCACCCCTCCACTTT. Translating gives CASSGYPGQSNSPLHF.

The V gene is TRBV6-1, the J gene TRBJ2-7; 10 bases match TRBD1. J lost 7 bases, V lost 8 bases, and 8 bases had no gene match. CDR3 length: 13 amino acids. The germline V gene has CDR1 MNHNS and CDR2 SASEGT. CDR3 sequence reads: CASRDRGRWEQYF. The CDR3 DNA sequence: TGTGCCAGCCGGGACAGGGGAAGATGGGAGCAGTACTTC.

A few counts support this clonotype. This sequence joins TRBV24-1 and TRBJ1-5; 8 bases are a match to TRBD1. CDR3 size: 15 residues. Germline CDR1 is KGHDR and CDR2 is SFDVKD. The V and J ends lost 4 bases and 6 bases, in that order; junction bases with no gene match: 7. The DNA of the CDR3 is TGTGCCACCAGTGACTCCGGGACAGGTCGTCAGCCCCAGCATTTT. Its protein product is CATSDSGTGRQPQHF.

This clonotype was observed a handful of times. The chain uses TRBV5-1 and TRBJ1-2, with D possibly TRBD1 on 5 matching bases. Germline V CDR1 and CDR2: SGHRS, YFSETQ. The CDR3 has 15 amino acids. V lost 0 bases, J lost 4 bases, and 13 bases lay in between. The chain's CDR3 is CASSLGDLAPYGYTF. The CDR3 nucleotides are TGCGCCAGCAGCTTGGGGGACCTCGCCCCCTATGGCTACACCTTC. Using reference TRBV5-1 and TRBJ1-2 for the parts outside the CDR3, the full variable domain is KAGVTQTPRYLIKTRGQQVTLSCSPISGHRSVSWYQQTPGQGLQFLFEYFSETQRNKGNFPGRFSGRQFSNSRSEMNVSTLELGDSALYLCASSLGDLAPYGYTFGSGTRLTVV.

This clonotype has only a few counts. This chain connects TRBV28 to TRBJ2-7; TRBD2 matches 7 bases. Germline V gene data show CDR1 as MDHEN and CDR2 as SYDVKM. This CDR3 spans 15 amino acids. Losses at the gene ends were 3 bases for V and 2 bases for J; bases not matched to a gene: 7. The CDR3 DNA is TGTGCCAGCAGTTTTCGGATGGGAGGGACCTACGAGCAGTACTTC. Encoded protein: CASSFRMGGTYEQYF.

This clonotype came up a few times. A much larger clonotype is one base distant, so this may be a read error. The chain uses TRBV7-9 and TRBJ1-1, with D hard to call. Germline values: CDR1 SEHNR, CDR2 FQNEAQ (reference sequence). The CDR3 length is 13 residues. The CDR3 coding sequence is TGTGCCTGCAGCCCAGGATTGAACACTGAAGCTTTCTTT. Translation gives CACSPGLNTEAFF.

The chain combines TRBV12-3 or TRBV12-4 with TRBJ2-3; 9 bases line up with TRBD2. The junction had 16 bases not matched to a gene; V was cut back by 6 bases and J by 6 bases. The CDR3 is 17 amino acids. CDR3 in amino acids: CASSSPRTSANSDTQYF. The CDR3 DNA sequence: TGTGCCAGCAGCTCACCTCGGACTAGCGCGAACTCGGATACGCAGTATTTT.

The V and J genes are TRBV7-2 and TRBJ2-1; D may be TRBD1 (5 bases). Looked up from germline, CDR1 is SGHTA and CDR2 is FQGNSA. V was shortened by 4 bases and J by 14 bases, with 15 bases between the two germline ends. The CDR3 contains 12 residues. As DNA, the CDR3 is TGTGCCAGCAGCTACGACGGACCAGGGAAGTTCTTC. This sequence encodes CASSYDGPGKFF.

V and J are TRBV4-1 and TRBJ2-3; D may be TRBD1 (6 bases). From germline, CDR1 is MGHRA and CDR2 YSYEKL. This CDR3 region has 16 residues. Trimming left V 1 base short and J 0 bases short, with 11 bases between. The chain's CDR3 is CASSQARGGSTDTQYF. The CDR3 bases are TGCGCCAGCAGCCAAGCCAGGGGTGGAAGCACAGATACGCAGTATTTT.

This chain connects TRBV5-1 to TRBJ2-5, with 9 bases lining up with TRBD1. The end of the DNA fits TRBJ2-7 better, so the J call may be wrong. This CDR3 contains 15 residues. Germline V CDR1 and CDR2: SGHRS, YFSETQ. CDR3 sequence reads: CASSLASGQGYEQYF. The CDR3 DNA is TGCGCCAGCAGCTTGGCCTCGGGACAGGGATACGAGCAGTACTTC.

The V and J genes are TRBV24-1 and TRBJ1-3, with D perhaps matching TRBD1 (5 bases). With 9 bases removed from V and 0 bases from J, the gap between germline ends came to 5 bases. The CDR3 has 12 amino acids. Germline CDR1 is KGHDR and CDR2 is SFDVKD. The CDR3 reads CATGGSGNTIYF. CDR3 DNA sequence: TGTGCCACCGGGGGCTCTGGAAACACCATATATTTT.

This clonotype has more than one count but fewer than ten. The rearrangement uses TRBV27 and TRBJ2-5; tentative D call: TRBD2 (5 bases). This CDR3 is built from 14 residues. The germline gives CDR1 MNHEY, CDR2 SMNVEV (reference sequence). V was trimmed by 10 bases and J by 0 bases, leaving 15 bases between them. The CDR3 DNA follows: TGTGCCACCGCCACGGGATGGTACCAAGAGACCCAGTACTTC. Encoded protein: CATATGWYQETQYF.

This clonotype came up once. The rearrangement uses TRBV6-1 and TRBJ2-3; 7 nucleotides align to TRBD2. V lost 6 bases, J lost 2 bases, and 17 bases stayed unmatched. There are 18 residues in the CDR3. Germline V lookup: CDR1 MNHNS, CDR2 SASEGT. This chain's CDR3 is CASSSRGGGFSSTDTQYF. DNA of the CDR3: TGTGCCAGCAGCTCCCGGGGCGGGGGTTTTTCATCCACAGATACGCAGTATTTT.

This chain joins TRBV10-3 and TRBJ2-2; D not resolved. There are 16 residues in the CDR3. Trimming removed 6 bases at V and 1 base at J, with 15 bases between. Germline CDR1 and CDR2: ENHRY and SYGVKD. CDR3 amino acids: CAISGKGDLNTGELFF. CDR3 DNA: TGTGCCATCAGCGGAAAAGGAGATCTGAACACCGGGGAGCTGTTTTTT.

This rearrangement joins TRBV9 to TRBJ2-7, with 7 bases identical to TRBD1. This CDR3 is 15 amino acids long. Germline V lookup: CDR1 SGDLS, CDR2 YYNGEE. The ends lost 0 bases at V and 0 bases at J; junction bases unmatched: 3. CDR3 DNA: TGTGCCAGCAGCGTAGGAGGGGGCCGCTCCTACGAGCAGTACTTC. Its translation: CASSVGGGRSYEQYF.

This clonotype has a handful of counts. One end of the junction does not line up with germline, which may come from a read error. The chain is built from TRBV6-2 or TRBV6-3 and TRBJ2-5; D remains unclear. From germline, CDR1 is MNHEY and CDR2 SVGEGT. This CDR3 is built from 11 residues. CDR3 amino acids: CASQRQGTQYF. CDR3 in DNA: TGTGCCAGTCAGAGACAAGGGACCCAGTACTTC.

This clonotype was recorded a few times. The chain uses TRBV13 and TRBJ1-2; D unclear. The V end lost 2 bases, the J end lost 4 bases, and 14 bases lay between the germline ends. Germline CDR1 is PRHDT and CDR2 is FYEKMQ (reference sequence). This CDR3 comprises 15 residues. CDR3 nucleotide sequence: TGTGCCAGCAGCTTAAGAAGCGACATCATCTATGGCTACACCTTC. This sequence encodes CASSLRSDIIYGYTF.

This sequence joins TRBV11-2 and TRBJ2-2; no firm D call. Germline V lookup: CDR1 SGHAT, CDR2 FQNNGV. Trimming removed 1 base from V and 2 bases from J, with 8 bases in between. The CDR3 loop spans 15 amino acids. The CDR3 coding sequence is TGTGCCAGCAGCTTAGTACTCATAAACACCGGGGAGCTGTTTTTT. Translation: CASSLVLINTGELFF.

The gene calls are TRBV7-9 and TRBJ1-4; D remains unclear. V dropped 1 base and J dropped 4 bases, with 16 bases sitting between them. There are 17 residues in the CDR3. Per the germline V gene, CDR1 is SEHNR and CDR2 is FQNEAQ (reference sequence). The CDR3 DNA follows: TGTGCCAGCAGCTTAGGAGCTGGAGGGTCTAGTAATGAAAAACTGTTTTTT. This translates into CASSLGAGGSSNEKLFF.

The chain couples TRBV5-1 to TRBJ1-1; D call uncertain. Trimming shortened V by 0 bases and J by 3 bases, and 18 bases separated the two germline ends. The CDR3 extends over 17 amino acids. The germline CDR1 and CDR2 sequences are SGHRS and YFSETQ. This chain's CDR3 is CASSLGRVGRWDTEAFF. CDR3 nucleotides: TGCGCCAGCAGCTTGGGCCGAGTCGGCAGGTGGGACACTGAAGCTTTCTTT.